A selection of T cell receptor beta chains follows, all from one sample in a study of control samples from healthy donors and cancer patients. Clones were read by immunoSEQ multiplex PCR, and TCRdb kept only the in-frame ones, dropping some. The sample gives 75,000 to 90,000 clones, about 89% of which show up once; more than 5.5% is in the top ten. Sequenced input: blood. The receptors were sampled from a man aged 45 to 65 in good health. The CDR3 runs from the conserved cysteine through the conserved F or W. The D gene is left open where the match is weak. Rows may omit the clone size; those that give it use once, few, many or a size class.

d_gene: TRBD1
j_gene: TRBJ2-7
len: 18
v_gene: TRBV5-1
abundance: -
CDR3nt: TGCGCCAGCAGCGGTCCATGGAGGGCGGGACAGGATGCCTACGAGCAGTACTTC
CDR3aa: CASSGPWRAGQDAYEQYF

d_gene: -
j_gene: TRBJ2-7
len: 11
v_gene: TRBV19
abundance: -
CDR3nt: TGTGCCAGTAGTATTGGAGTCGAGCAGTACTTC
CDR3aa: CASSIGVEQYF

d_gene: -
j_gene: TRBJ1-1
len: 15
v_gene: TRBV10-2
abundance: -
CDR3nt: TGCGCCAGCAGTGATGACAGCGGTTTGAACACTGAAGCTTTCTTT
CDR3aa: CASSDDSGLNTEAFF

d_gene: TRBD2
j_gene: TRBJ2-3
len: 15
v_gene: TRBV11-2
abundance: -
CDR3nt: TGTGCCAGCAGCTCCGCGGCGGGGGGCACAGATACGCAGTATTTT
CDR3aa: CASSSAAGGTDTQYF

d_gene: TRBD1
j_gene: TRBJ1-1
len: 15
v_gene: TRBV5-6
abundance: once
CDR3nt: TGTGCCAGCAGCTCCCGGGACAGGGATAGCCCTGAAGCTTTCTTT
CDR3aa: CASSSRDRDSPEAFF

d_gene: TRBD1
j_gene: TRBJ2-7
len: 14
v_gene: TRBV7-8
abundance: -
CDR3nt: TGTGCCAGCAGTTCGGGACAGCCTTTCTACGAGCAGTACTTC
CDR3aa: CASSSGQPFYEQYF

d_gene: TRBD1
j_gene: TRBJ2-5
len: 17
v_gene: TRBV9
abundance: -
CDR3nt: TGTGCCAGCAGCGTAAGACCGACAGGGGGTGACCAAGAGACCCAGTACTTC
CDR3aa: CASSVRPTGGDQETQYF

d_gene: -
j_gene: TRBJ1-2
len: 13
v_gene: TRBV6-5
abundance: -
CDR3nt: TGTGCCAGCAGCGTCCCGGGGGACTATGGCTACACCTTC
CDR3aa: CASSVPGDYGYTF

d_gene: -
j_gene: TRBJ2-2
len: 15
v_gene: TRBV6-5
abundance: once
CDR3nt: TGTGCCAGCAGTCCCCCCTTTTTGAACACCGGGGAGCTGTTTTTT
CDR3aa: CASSPPFLNTGELFF

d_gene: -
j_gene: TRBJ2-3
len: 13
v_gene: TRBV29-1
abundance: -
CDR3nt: TGCAGCGAGTCCGGGACCCTGGGGGATACGCAGTATTTT
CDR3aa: CSESGTLGDTQYF

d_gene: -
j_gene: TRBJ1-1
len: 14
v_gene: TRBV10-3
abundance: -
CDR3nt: TGTGCCATCTCCCCCTACAGGGAGGGCACTGAAGCTTTCTTT
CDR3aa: CAISPYREGTEAFF

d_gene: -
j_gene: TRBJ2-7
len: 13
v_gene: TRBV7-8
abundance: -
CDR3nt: TGTGCCAGCAGCTTCGTGGGGATGAGGGAGCAGTACTTC
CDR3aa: CASSFVGMREQYF

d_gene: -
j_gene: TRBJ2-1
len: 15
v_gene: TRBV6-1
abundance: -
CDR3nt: TGTGCCAGCAGTGACCAAGGGTTCCCCTACAATGAGCAGTTCTTC
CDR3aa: CASSDQGFPYNEQFF

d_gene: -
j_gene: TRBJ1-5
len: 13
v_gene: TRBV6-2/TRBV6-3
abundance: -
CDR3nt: TGTGCCAGCAGTTACATCGGAGGTCAGCCCCAGCATTTT
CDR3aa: CASSYIGGQPQHF

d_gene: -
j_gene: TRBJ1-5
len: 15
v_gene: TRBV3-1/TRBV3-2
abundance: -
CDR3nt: TGTGCCAGCAGCCAAGCCCGGGGTGTCAATCAGCCCCAGCATTTT
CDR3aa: CASSQARGVNQPQHF

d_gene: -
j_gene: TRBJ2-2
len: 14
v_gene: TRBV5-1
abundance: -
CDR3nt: TGCGCCAGCAGCTCTCTTCAATCAACCGGGGAGCTGTTTTTT
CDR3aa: CASSSLQSTGELFF

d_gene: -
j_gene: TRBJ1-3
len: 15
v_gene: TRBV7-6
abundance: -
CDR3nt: TGTGCCAGCAGCATCGCCTTGGGCTCTGGAAACACCATATATTTT
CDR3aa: CASSIALGSGNTIYF

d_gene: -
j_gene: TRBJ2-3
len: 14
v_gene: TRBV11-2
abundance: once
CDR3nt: TGTGCCAGCAGCCCCGGAGGGACAGCGAATACGCAGTATTTT
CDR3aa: CASSPGGTANTQYF

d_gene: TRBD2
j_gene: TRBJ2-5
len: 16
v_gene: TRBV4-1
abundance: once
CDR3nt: TGCGCCAGCAGCCAACCCCTAGCGGCGGGGTTAGAGACCCAGTACTTC
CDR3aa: CASSQPLAAGLETQYF

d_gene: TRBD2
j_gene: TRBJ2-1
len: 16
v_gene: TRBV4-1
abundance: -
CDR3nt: TGCGCCAGCAGCCAGACTAGCGGGGGGGCGGGCAATGAGCAGTTCTTC
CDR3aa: CASSQTSGGAGNEQFF

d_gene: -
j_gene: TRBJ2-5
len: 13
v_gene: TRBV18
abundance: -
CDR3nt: TGTGCCAGCTCACCAGGGGCCGGGGAGACCCAGTACTTC
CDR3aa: CASSPGAGETQYF

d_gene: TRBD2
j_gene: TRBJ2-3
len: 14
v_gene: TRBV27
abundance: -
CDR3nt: TGTGCCAGCAGAGCGGGGGAGGGCACAGATACGCAGTATTTT
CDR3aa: CASRAGEGTDTQYF

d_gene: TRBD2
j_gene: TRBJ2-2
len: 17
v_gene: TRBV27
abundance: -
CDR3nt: TGTGCCAGCAGTTCCACGACTAGCGGGGGTCACACCGGGGAGCTGTTTTTT
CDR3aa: CASSSTTSGGHTGELFF

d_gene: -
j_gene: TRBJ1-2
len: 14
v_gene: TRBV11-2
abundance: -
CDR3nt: TGTGCCAGCAGCCCCGATGGTTGGGTTTTTGGCTACACCTTC
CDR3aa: CASSPDGWVFGYTF

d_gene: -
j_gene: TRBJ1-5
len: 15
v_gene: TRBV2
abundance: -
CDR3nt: TGTGCCAGCAGGATACCACAGGGAAACAATCAGCCCCAGCATTTT
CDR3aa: CASRIPQGNNQPQHF

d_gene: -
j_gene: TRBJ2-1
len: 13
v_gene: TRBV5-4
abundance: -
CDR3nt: TGTGCCAGCAGCTTGCCGGGCTACCAGGAGCAGTTCTTC
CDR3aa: CASSLPGYQEQFF

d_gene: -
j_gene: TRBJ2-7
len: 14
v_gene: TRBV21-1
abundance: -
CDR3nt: TGTGCCAGCAGCAAAGACAGGGGGGCCTACGAGCAGTACTTC
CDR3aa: CASSKDRGAYEQYF